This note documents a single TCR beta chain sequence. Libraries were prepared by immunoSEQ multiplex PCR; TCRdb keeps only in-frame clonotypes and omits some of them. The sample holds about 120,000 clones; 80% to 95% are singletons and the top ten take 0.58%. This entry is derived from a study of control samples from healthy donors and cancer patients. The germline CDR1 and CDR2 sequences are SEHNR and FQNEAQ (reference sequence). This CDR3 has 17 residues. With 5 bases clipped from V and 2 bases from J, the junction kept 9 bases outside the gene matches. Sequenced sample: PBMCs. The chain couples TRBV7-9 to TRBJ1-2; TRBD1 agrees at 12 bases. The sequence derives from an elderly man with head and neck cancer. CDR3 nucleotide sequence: TGTGCCAGCAGCGAGGGACAGGGGGCATATATGAACTATGGCTACACCTTC. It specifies CASSEGQGAYMNYGYTF.